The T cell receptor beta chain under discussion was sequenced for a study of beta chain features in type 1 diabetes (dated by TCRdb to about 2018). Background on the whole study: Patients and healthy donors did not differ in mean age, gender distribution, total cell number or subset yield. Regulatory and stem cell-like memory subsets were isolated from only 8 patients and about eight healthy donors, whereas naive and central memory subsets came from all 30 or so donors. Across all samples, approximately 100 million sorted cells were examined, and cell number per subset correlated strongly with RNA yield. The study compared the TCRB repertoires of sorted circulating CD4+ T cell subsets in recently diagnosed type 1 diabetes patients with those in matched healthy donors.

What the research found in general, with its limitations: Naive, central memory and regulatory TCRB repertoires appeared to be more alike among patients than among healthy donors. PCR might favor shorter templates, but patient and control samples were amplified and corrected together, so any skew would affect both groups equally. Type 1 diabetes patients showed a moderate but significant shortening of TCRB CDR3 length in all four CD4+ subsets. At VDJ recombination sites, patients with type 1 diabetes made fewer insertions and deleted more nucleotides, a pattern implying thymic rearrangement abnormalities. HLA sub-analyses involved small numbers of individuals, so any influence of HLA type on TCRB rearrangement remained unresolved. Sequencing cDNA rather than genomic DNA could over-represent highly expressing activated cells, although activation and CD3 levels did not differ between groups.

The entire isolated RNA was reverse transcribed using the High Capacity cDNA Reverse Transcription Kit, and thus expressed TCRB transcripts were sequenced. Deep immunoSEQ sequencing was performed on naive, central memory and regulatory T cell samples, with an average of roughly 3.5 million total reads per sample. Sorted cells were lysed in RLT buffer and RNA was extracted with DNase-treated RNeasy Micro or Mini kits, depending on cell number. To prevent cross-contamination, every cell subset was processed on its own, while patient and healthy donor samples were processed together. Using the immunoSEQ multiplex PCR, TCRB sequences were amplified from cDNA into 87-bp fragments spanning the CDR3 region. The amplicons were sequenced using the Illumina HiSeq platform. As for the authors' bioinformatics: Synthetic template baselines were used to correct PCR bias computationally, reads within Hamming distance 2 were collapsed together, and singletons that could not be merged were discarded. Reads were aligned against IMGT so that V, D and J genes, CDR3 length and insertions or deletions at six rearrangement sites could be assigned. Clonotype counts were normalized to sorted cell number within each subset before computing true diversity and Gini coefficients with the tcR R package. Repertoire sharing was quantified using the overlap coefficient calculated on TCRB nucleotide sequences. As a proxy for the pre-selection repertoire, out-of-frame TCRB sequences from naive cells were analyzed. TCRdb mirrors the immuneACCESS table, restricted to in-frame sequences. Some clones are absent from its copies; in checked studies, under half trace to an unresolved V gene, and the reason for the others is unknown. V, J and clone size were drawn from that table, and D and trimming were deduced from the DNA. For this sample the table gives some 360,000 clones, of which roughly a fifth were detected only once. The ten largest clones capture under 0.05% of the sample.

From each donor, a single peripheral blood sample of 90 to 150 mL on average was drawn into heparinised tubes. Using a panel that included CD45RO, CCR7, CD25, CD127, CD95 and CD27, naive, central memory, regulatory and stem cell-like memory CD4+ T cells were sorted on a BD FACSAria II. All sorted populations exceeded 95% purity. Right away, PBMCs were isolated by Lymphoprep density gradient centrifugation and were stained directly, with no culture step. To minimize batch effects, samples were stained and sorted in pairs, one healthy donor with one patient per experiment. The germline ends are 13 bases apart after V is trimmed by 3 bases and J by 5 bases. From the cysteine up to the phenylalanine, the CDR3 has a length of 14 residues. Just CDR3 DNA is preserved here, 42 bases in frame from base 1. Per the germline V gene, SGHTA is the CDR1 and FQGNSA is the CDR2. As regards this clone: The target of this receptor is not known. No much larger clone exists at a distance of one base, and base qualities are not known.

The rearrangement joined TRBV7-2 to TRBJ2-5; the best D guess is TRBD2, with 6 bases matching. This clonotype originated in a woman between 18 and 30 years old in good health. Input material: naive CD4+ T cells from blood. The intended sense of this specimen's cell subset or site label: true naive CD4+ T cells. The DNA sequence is TGTGCCAGCAGCTTCCTAACTAGCATGGAGACCCAGTACTTC. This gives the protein CASSFLTSMETQYF.